The 9 T cell receptor beta chains listed next were all sequenced from one sample in a study of T cell changes during pregnancy in multiple sclerosis. Method: immunoSEQ multiplex PCR; TCRdb's copy keeps in-frame clones and lacks some. The table records some 71,000 clones, about 92% of them present only once. Sequencing used peripheral blood, obtained after pregnancy. These receptors all come from a female donor with multiple sclerosis, enrolled in a pregnancy study.

V and J are TRBV2 and TRBJ2-7, with 12 bases identical to TRBD1. The CDR3 sequence is 18 residues long. Per the germline V gene, CDR1 is SNHLY and CDR2 is FYNNEI. V shed 6 bases and J 6 bases; nucleotides not matched to a gene: 18. CDR3 loop: CASSVRDRGLRSGSEQYF. CDR3 nucleotide sequence: TGTGCCAGCAGCGTCCGGGACAGGGGGCTCAGATCGGGTTCCGAGCAGTACTTC.

The chain employs TRBV29-1 and TRBJ2-7; D possibly corresponds to TRBD2 (6 bases). Looked up from germline, CDR1 is SQVTM and CDR2 is ANQGSEA. Trimming removed 5 bases at V and 6 bases at J, with 11 bases between. This CDR3 has 11 amino acids. DNA for the CDR3: TGCAGCGTTCGCCTGGGGGGCGAGCAGTACTTC. Encoded protein: CSVRLGGEQYF.

This clone occurred once. The chain uses TRBV7-9 and TRBJ2-1; tentative D call: TRBD1 (6 bases). This CDR3 has 17 residues. Trimming pared 6 bases from V and 4 bases from J, leaving 22 bases between. The germline CDR1 and CDR2 sequences are SEHNR and FQNEAQ (reference sequence). CDR3 bases: TGTGCCAGCAGTCGGGGTGGGGCAGGGGAGATGTACAATGAGCAGTTCTTC. Translating it yields CASSRGGAGEMYNEQFF.

This rearrangement joins TRBV7-8 to TRBJ1-2, with TRBD1 identical over 7 bases. The V and J ends lost 6 bases and 4 bases, in that order; junction bases with no gene match: 11. From germline, CDR1 is SGHVS and CDR2 FQNEAQ. This CDR3 contains 15 residues. Written as DNA, the CDR3 is TGTGCCAGCAGTACCACCGGGACAGCATCCTATGGCTACACCTTC. Amino acids: CASSTTGTASYGYTF.

This clone has only one observation. The V and J genes are TRBV19 and TRBJ2-7, with D perhaps matching TRBD2 (6 bases). There are 14 residues in the CDR3. Germline CDR1 reads LNHDA; CDR2 reads SQIVND (reference sequence). V was shortened by 6 bases and J by 0 bases, with 12 bases between the two germline ends. CDR3: CASRRGLLSYEQYF. The DNA for the CDR3 is TGTGCCAGTAGAAGGGGACTCCTCTCCTACGAGCAGTACTTC.

The chain carries TRBV6-4 and TRBJ2-3; 9 bases align to TRBD2. Unmatched junction bases numbered 3, after V lost 3 bases and J lost 5 bases. The CDR3 has 14 amino acids. Germline loops: CDR1 MRHNA, CDR2 SNTAGT. The CDR3 reads CASSDAGGGDTQYF. The CDR3 DNA reads as TGTGCCAGCAGTGATGCGGGAGGGGGAGATACGCAGTATTTT.

The V and J genes are TRBV21-1 and TRBJ1-1. TRBV21-1 is shown as a pseudogene. This CDR3 is built from 14 residues. The CDR3 DNA reads as TGTGCCAGCAGCAAAACTGAGGGTGACACTGAAGCTTTCTTT. Translated, it gives CASSKTEGDTEAFF.

This chain joins TRBV7-9 and TRBJ1-2; 9 nucleotides align to TRBD1. Germline CDR1 is SEHNR and CDR2 is FQNEAQ (reference sequence). Trimming at V came to 0 bases and at J to 7 bases, leaving 12 bases not matched to a gene. The CDR3 spans 17 residues. The CDR3 protein is CASSLASRQGVRGGYTF. The DNA of the CDR3 is TGTGCCAGCAGCTTAGCCTCGAGACAGGGGGTTCGTGGTGGCTACACCTTC.

The V and J genes are TRBV2 and TRBJ1-5; possible D gene TRBD1, 5 bases. The germline V and J ends were trimmed by 6 bases and 0 bases, with 12 bases remaining between them. The CDR3 length is 15 residues. CDR1 is SNHLY and CDR2 is FYNNEI in the germline V gene. CDR3 sequence: CASRTGLLSNQPQHF. DNA for the CDR3: TGTGCCAGCAGAACGGGACTTCTTAGCAATCAGCCCCAGCATTTT.